Listed below are T cell receptor beta chains from one sample, sequenced in a study of blood T cell repertoires in COVID-19. Method: immunoSEQ multiplex PCR; TCRdb's copy keeps in-frame clones and lacks some. The table shows over 95,000 clones, with about four fifths occurring only once. The specimen was peripheral blood. The receptors were sampled from a woman aged 35 to 49 with acute or convalescent COVID-19. The CDR3 runs from the conserved cysteine through the conserved F or W. Fields, in order: clone size, V gene, D gene, J gene, CDR3 protein, CDR3 DNA. The D gene is left open where the match is weak. Clone size is given for some rows only: seen once, a few or many times, or a class if the clone is expanded.

once	TRBV6-6	TRBD2	TRBJ2-3	CASIAGGTDTQYF	TGTGCCAGCATAGCGGGGGGGACGGATACGCAGTATTTT
NA	TRBV7-2	NA	TRBJ1-5	CASSLGAGRARLNQPQHF	TGTGCCAGCAGCTTAGGTGCTGGCAGGGCGAGGCTCAATCAGCCCCAGCATTTT
NA	TRBV7-9	TRBD1	TRBJ2-4	CASSLGTGTANLAKNIQYF	TGTGCCAGCAGCCTGGGGACCGGGACAGCGAATTTAGCCAAAAACATTCAGTACTTC
NA	TRBV19	TRBD1	TRBJ1-1	CASSMNLLGTANTEAFF	TGTGCCAGTAGTATGAACTTGCTGGGGACAGCTAACACTGAAGCTTTCTTT
NA	TRBV28	NA	TRBJ1-2	CASSPEVSRGYTF	TGTGCCAGCAGCCCAGAGGTCTCTCGTGGCTACACCTTC
NA	TRBV10-3	TRBD1	TRBJ1-2	CAIRETGTNYGYTF	TGTGCCATCAGGGAGACAGGGACGAACTATGGCTACACCTTC
NA	TRBV7-6	NA	TRBJ2-7	CASSLGLPDSGSSYEQYF	TGTGCCAGCAGCTTAGGTCTCCCCGACAGCGGGTCTTCCTACGAGCAGTACTTC
NA	TRBV6-2/TRBV6-3	TRBD2	TRBJ2-7	CASSYNPSGGIYEQYF	TGTGCCAGCAGTTACAACCCTAGCGGGGGAATCTACGAGCAGTACTTC
NA	TRBV6-6	NA	TRBJ1-1	CASSYQGTRNTEAFF	TGTGCCAGCAGTTACCAAGGGACAAGGAACACTGAAGCTTTCTTT
NA	TRBV4-1	TRBD1	TRBJ2-4	CASSLGTGQGIQYF	TGCGCCAGCAGCCTTGGGACAGGGCAGGGGATTCAGTACTTC
NA	TRBV2	TRBD1	TRBJ1-4	CAGGTDEKLFF	TGTGCCGGAGGGACAGATGAAAAACTGTTTTTT
NA	TRBV3-1/TRBV3-2	NA	TRBJ2-1	CASSVTNSGRYSSYNEQFF	TGTGCCAGCAGCGTTACCAATTCAGGGCGTTATAGCTCCTACAATGAGCAGTTCTTC
NA	TRBV12-3/TRBV12-4	NA	TRBJ1-1	CASSWGVGSEAFF	TGTGCCAGCAGTTGGGGGGTAGGAAGTGAAGCTTTCTTT
NA	TRBV27	NA	TRBJ1-1	CASSFSKAGETEAFF	TGTGCCAGCAGTTTTTCAAAGGCAGGGGAAACTGAAGCTTTCTTT
NA	TRBV12-5	TRBD2	TRBJ2-1	CASGLSSGGFSSYNEQFF	TGTGCTAGTGGTTTGAGTAGCGGGGGGTTTAGCTCCTACAATGAGCAGTTCTTC
few	TRBV6-6	NA	TRBJ1-1	CASSMMTGMNTEAFF	TGTGCCAGCAGTATGATGACAGGAATGAACACTGAAGCTTTCTTT
NA	TRBV7-9	NA	TRBJ2-1	CASGIRGGLNEQFF	TGTGCCAGCGGGATCCGGGGAGGCCTCAATGAGCAGTTCTTC
NA	TRBV5-1	NA	TRBJ1-6	CASSLEGNSPLHF	TGCGCCAGCAGCTTGGAGGGGAATTCACCCCTCCACTTT
once	TRBV6-5	NA	TRBJ1-5	CASRPGGGNQPQHF	TGTGCCAGCAGGCCGGGCGGGGGCAATCAGCCCCAGCATTTT
NA	TRBV6-2/TRBV6-3	NA	TRBJ1-5	CASSINRDIGSGNQPQHF	TGTGCCAGCAGCATTAACCGGGACATTGGATCCGGCAATCAGCCCCAGCATTTT
few	TRBV7-3	NA	TRBJ1-4	CASSPSGGEKLFF	TGTGCCAGCAGCCCCTCAGGTGGTGAAAAACTGTTTTTT
NA	TRBV6-5	NA	TRBJ1-3	CASSIRQSSGNTIYF	TGTGCCAGCAGTATACGACAGAGCTCTGGAAACACCATATATTTT
NA	TRBV5-1	TRBD2	TRBJ2-1	CASSLFSGARSSYNEQFF	TGCGCCAGCAGCTTATTTAGCGGGGCCCGGAGCTCCTACAATGAGCAGTTCTTC
once	TRBV6-5	NA	TRBJ1-1	CASRKRTEAFF	TGTGCCAGCAGGAAACGGACTGAAGCTTTCTTT
NA	TRBV19	NA	TRBJ1-2	CASSMDRTYGYTF	TGTGCCAGTAGTATGGACAGAACCTATGGCTACACCTTC
once	TRBV19	TRBD2	TRBJ2-7	CASSNGEGFEQYF	TGTGCCAGTAGTAATGGGGAGGGCTTCGAGCAGTACTTC
few	TRBV2	NA	TRBJ1-6	CATKANRDSPLHF	TGTGCCACAAAAGCGAACAGGGACTCACCCCTCCACTTT
few	TRBV3-1/TRBV3-2	NA	TRBJ1-1	CASSQGRDPEAFF	TGTGCCAGCAGCCAAGGGAGGGACCCTGAAGCTTTCTTT
NA	TRBV5-1	NA	TRBJ1-5	CASSPDSYQPQHF	TGCGCCAGCAGTCCGGACAGTTATCAGCCCCAGCATTTT
NA	TRBV29-1	NA	TRBJ1-4	CSAVRSANEKLFF	TGCAGCGCGGTGAGAAGTGCTAATGAAAAACTGTTTTTT
NA	TRBV4-1	NA	TRBJ1-2	CASSQDRRSTNYGYTF	TGCGCCAGCAGCCAAGATCGAAGGTCGACAAACTATGGCTACACCTTC
NA	TRBV30	NA	TRBJ2-5	CAWSQFQETQYF	TGTGCCTGGAGTCAATTCCAAGAGACCCAGTACTTC
once	TRBV3-1/TRBV3-2	NA	TRBJ2-7	CASSRFESNEQYF	TGTGCCAGCAGCCGTTTTGAGTCCAACGAGCAGTACTTC
NA	TRBV18	NA	TRBJ2-3	CASSPQPSTDTQYF	TGTGCCAGCTCACCACAGCCTAGCACAGATACGCAGTATTTT
NA	TRBV6-2/TRBV6-3	TRBD1	TRBJ1-1	CASSWGQGRTEAFF	TGTGCCAGCAGTTGGGGACAGGGAAGGACTGAAGCTTTCTTT
NA	TRBV6-5	NA	TRBJ1-2	CASGSTNYGYTF	TGTGCCAGCGGCTCGACTAACTATGGCTACACCTTC
NA	TRBV19	NA	TRBJ1-6	CASSDRSGSPLHF	TGTGCCAGTTCAGACAGGTCGGGTTCACCCCTCCACTTT
NA	TRBV7-2	NA	TRBJ2-7	CASSPTRDEQYF	TGTGCCAGCAGCCCCACGCGAGACGAGCAGTACTTC
NA	TRBV24-1	TRBD2	TRBJ2-1	CATSESGGPSYNEQFF	TGTGCCACCAGTGAGTCGGGGGGACCTTCCTACAATGAGCAGTTCTTC
NA	TRBV19	NA	TRBJ1-6	CASTFSSYNSPLHF	TGTGCCAGTACGTTTAGCTCCTATAATTCACCCCTCCACTTT
NA	TRBV19	TRBD1	TRBJ1-6	CASSIDVDRGGSPLHF	TGTGCCAGTAGTATAGACGTCGACAGGGGAGGATCACCCCTCCACTTT
NA	TRBV4-1	NA	TRBJ2-3	CASSQDGTYKGADTQYF	TGCGCCAGCAGCCAAGATGGGACTTACAAAGGGGCAGATACGCAGTATTTT
NA	TRBV9	NA	TRBJ2-1	CASSVGQGLGVQFF	TGTGCCAGCAGCGTAGGGCAGGGACTGGGGGTACAGTTCTTC
NA	TRBV6-5	NA	TRBJ2-7	CASSWQGKGYEQYF	TGTGCCAGCAGTTGGCAGGGTAAGGGATACGAGCAGTACTTC
once	TRBV4-3	TRBD2	TRBJ2-7	CASSQLAGVAYEQYF	TGCGCCAGCAGCCAACTAGCGGGGGTTGCCTACGAGCAGTACTTC
once	TRBV2	TRBD1	TRBJ1-5	CASSGTGYQPQHF	TGTGCCAGCAGTGGGACAGGCTATCAGCCCCAGCATTTT
NA	TRBV19	TRBD1	TRBJ2-2	CASSIVRGQGGTGELFF	TGTGCCAGTAGTATAGTTCGGGGACAGGGCGGAACCGGGGAGCTGTTTTTT
few	TRBV6-5	NA	TRBJ1-1	CASNGELNTEAFF	TGTGCCAGCAACGGGGAATTGAACACTGAAGCTTTCTTT
NA	TRBV30	TRBD1	TRBJ2-7	CAWSQGVEQYF	TGTGCCTGGTCCCAGGGGGTCGAGCAGTACTTC
NA	TRBV3-1/TRBV3-2	TRBD1	TRBJ1-4	CASSQRRDRSNEKLFF	TGTGCCAGCAGCCAACGGAGGGACAGATCTAATGAAAAACTGTTTTTT
NA	TRBV12-3/TRBV12-4	NA	TRBJ2-7	CASSFAGPHEQYF	TGTGCCAGCAGTTTCGCAGGGCCCCACGAGCAGTACTTC
NA	TRBV7-2	TRBD2	TRBJ2-7	CASSSSIAGVYEQYF	TGTGCCAGCAGCTCTAGCATAGCGGGAGTCTACGAGCAGTACTTC
NA	TRBV19	TRBD1	TRBJ2-5	CASTGEGRGRRETQYF	TGTGCCAGTACCGGAGAGGGCAGGGGGCGTCGCGAGACCCAGTACTTC
NA	TRBV5-6	TRBD2	TRBJ2-7	CASSSSWEGHYEQYF	TGTGCCAGCAGCTCGAGTTGGGAGGGCCACTACGAGCAGTACTTC